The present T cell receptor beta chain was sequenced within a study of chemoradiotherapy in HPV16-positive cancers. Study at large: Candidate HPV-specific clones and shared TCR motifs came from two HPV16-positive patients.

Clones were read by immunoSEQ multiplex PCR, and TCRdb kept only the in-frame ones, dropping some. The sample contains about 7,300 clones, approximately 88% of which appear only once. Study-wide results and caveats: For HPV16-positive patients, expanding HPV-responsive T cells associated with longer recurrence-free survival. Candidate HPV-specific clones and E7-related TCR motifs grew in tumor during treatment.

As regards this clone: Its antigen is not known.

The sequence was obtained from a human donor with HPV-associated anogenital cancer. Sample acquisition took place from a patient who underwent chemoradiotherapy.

CDR3 nucleotides: TGTGCAAGTCGCTTTACTTGTTGCGCCGGGGAGCTGTTTTTT. It specifies CASRFTCCAGELFF. The J gene is TRBJ2-2, the V gene TRBV12-2; the table gives TRBD2 as D, unverified against the DNA. TRBV12-2 is annotated as a pseudogene. This CDR3 is 14 amino acids long.